Listed below are T cell receptor beta chains from one sample, sequenced in a study of T cell responses to AZD1222 COVID-19 vaccine. Libraries were prepared by immunoSEQ multiplex PCR; TCRdb keeps only in-frame clonotypes and omits some of them. Seen here are some 140,000 clones, about four fifths observed once, and the top ten hold roughly 3.9%. This specimen consisted of peripheral blood, obtained on day 0 of AZD1222 vaccination. These receptor sequences come from an adult in good health. Both conserved end residues are part of each CDR3.

j_call v_call cdr3_aa
TRBJ1-3 TRBV5-6 CASSLTGGRGIGNTIYF
TRBJ1-6 TRBV5-6 CASSLEQGDSPLHF
TRBJ1-2 TRBV28 CASSLGGGYGYTF
TRBJ1-6 TRBV6-5 CASSYSSGSYNSPLHF
TRBJ1-2 TRBV6-5 CASSYSGQGGGYTF
TRBJ1-4 TRBV5-1 CASSERVRDTEKLFF
TRBJ1-2 TRBV4-2 CASSQDSDRSYGYTF
TRBJ2-3 TRBV28 CASSSRVRDTQYF
TRBJ1-2 TRBV30 CAWTPQGTGYGYTF
TRBJ2-2 TRBV5-4 CASSLLDTTGELFF
TRBJ1-4 TRBV5-6 CASSIGTGSEKLFF
TRBJ1-5 TRBV28 CASSPRTRGSNQPQHF
TRBJ1-5 TRBV2 CASRGPGSSSNQPQHF
TRBJ1-2 TRBV7-6 CASSQGARGRANYGYTF
TRBJ1-5 TRBV28 CASSYRDRGLSINQPQHF
TRBJ2-2 TRBV24-1 CATSDPGLSGGSNTGELFF
TRBJ1-1 TRBV3-1/TRBV3-2 CASSRKGGYDTEAFF
TRBJ2-1 TRBV5-6 CASSLMGQGFYEQFF
TRBJ2-7 TRBV3-1/TRBV3-2 CASSQAQGEGEQYF
TRBJ1-3 TRBV25-1 CASSESSSGNTIYF
TRBJ1-2 TRBV5-6 CASSSINRGDYGYTF
TRBJ2-5 TRBV11-2 CASSLTRTGLETQYF
TRBJ2-2 TRBV24-1 CATSTGTGDTGELFF
TRBJ2-7 TRBV12-5 CASAETGSPYEQYF
TRBJ1-3 TRBV5-1 CASSLWCKLYYF
TRBJ1-5 TRBV28 CASSLRSAGGSNQPQHF
TRBJ1-1 TRBV29-1 CSVGRGNTEAFF
TRBJ2-7 TRBV3-1/TRBV3-2 CASSHTPYEQYF
TRBJ1-1 TRBV10-2 CASSQGAEAFF
TRBJ1-2 TRBV9 CASSAGTGQNYGYTF
TRBJ2-1 TRBV19 CASSIIGYTPHNGQFF
TRBJ2-7 TRBV28 CASSIWSYQNFYEQYF
TRBJ1-3 TRBV28 CASSPRTGENTIYF
TRBJ1-5 TRBV24-1 CATSAAGGSNQPQHF
TRBJ2-2 TRBV11-2 CASSLTNTGELFF
TRBJ1-1 TRBV12-3/TRBV12-4 CASSLGGVEAFF
TRBJ2-7 TRBV27 CASSLEQGYSYEQYF
TRBJ1-4 TRBV6-1 CASSEFSGTNEKLFF
TRBJ1-1 TRBV3-1/TRBV3-2 CATVNSGAEAFF
TRBJ1-2 TRBV5-4 CASTISRAAYGYTF
TRBJ1-4 TRBV28 CASSLSEKLFF
TRBJ1-1 TRBV27 CASSPKWRMNTEAFF
TRBJ1-4 TRBV7-9 CASSRSPGGGSEKLFF